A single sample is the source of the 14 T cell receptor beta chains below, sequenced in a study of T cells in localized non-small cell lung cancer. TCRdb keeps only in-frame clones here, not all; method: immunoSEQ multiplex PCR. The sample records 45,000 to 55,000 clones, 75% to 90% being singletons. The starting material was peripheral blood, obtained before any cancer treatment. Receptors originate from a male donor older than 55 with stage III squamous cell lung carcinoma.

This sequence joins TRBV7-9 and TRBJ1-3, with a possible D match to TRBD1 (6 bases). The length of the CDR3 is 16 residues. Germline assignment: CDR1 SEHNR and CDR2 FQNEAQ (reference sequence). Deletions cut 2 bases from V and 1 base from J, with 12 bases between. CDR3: CASSLKQGKSGNTIYF. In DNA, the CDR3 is TGTGCCAGCAGCTTAAAACAGGGAAAATCTGGAAACACCATATATTTT.

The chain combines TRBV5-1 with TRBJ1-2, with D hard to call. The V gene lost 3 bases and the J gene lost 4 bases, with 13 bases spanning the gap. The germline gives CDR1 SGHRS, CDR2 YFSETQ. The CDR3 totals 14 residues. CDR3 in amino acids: CASSSDSGIYGYTF. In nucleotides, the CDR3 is TGCGCCAGCAGCTCTGACTCAGGAATCTATGGCTACACCTTC.

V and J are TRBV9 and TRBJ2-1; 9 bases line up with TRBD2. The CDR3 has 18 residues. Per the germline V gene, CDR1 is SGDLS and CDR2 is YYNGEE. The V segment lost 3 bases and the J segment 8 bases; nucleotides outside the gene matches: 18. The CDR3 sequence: CASSAHFLGLAQVHEQFF. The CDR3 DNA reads TGTGCCAGCAGCGCCCACTTCCTTGGACTAGCGCAGGTTCATGAGCAGTTCTTC.

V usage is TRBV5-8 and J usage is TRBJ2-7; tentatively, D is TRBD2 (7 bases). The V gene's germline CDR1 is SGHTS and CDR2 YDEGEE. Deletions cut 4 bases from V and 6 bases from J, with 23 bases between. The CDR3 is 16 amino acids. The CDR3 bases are TGTGCCAGCAGCCGGGGGCTTTTTGCGGGAGCTGCCGAGCAGTACTTC. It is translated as CASSRGLFAGAAEQYF.

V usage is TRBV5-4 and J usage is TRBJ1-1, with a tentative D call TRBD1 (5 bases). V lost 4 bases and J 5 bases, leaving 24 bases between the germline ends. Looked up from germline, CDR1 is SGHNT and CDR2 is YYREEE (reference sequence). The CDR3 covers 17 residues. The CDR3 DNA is TGTGCCAGCAGCCCCCGGATGGGGCGGGGCAGGGCTACTGAAGCTTTCTTT. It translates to CASSPRMGRGRATEAFF.

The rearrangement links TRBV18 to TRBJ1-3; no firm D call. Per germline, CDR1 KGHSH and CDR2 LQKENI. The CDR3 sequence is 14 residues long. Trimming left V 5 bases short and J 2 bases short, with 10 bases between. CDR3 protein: CASSAGVTGNTIYF. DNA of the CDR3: TGTGCCAGCTCAGCCGGGGTAACTGGAAACACCATATATTTT.

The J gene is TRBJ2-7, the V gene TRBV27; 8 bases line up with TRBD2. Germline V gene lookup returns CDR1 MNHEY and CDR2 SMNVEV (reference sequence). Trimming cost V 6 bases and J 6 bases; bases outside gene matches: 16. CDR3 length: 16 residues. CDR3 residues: CASSLSPGLGLGEQYF. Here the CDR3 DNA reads TGTGCCAGCAGCCTCTCCCCGGGACTAGGTCTCGGCGAGCAGTACTTC.

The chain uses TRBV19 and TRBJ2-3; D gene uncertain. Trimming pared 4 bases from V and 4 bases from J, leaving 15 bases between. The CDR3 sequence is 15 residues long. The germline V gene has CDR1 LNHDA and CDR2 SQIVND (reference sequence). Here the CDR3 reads CASSNRPARADTQYF. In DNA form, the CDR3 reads TGTGCCAGTAGTAATAGGCCAGCGCGCGCAGATACGCAGTATTTT.

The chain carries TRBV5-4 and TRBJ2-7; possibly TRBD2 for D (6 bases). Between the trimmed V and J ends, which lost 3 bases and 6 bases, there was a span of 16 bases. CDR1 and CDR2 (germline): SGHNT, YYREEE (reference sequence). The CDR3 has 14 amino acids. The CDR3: CASSSLGGAVEQYF. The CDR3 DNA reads TGTGCCAGCAGCTCCTTAGGCGGGGCCGTCGAGCAGTACTTC.

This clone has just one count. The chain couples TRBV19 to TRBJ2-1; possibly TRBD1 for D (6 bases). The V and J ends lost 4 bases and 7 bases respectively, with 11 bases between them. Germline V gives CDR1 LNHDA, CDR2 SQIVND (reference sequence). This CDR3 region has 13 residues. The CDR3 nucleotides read TGTGCCAGTAGTAGCGTACAGGGTAATGAGCAGTTCTTC. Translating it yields CASSSVQGNEQFF.

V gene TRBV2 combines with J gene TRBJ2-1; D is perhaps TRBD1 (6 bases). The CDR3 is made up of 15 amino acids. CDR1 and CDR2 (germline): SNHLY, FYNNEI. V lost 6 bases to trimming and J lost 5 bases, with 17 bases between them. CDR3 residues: CASSRGRDEDNEQFF. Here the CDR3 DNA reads TGTGCCAGCAGCAGGGGCAGGGATGAAGACAATGAGCAGTTCTTC.

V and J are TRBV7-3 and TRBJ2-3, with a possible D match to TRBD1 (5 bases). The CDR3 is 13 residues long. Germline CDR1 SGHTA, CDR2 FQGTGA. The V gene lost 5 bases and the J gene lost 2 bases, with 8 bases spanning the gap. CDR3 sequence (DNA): TGTGCCAGCAGCGCAGGGATCACAGATACGCAGTATTTT. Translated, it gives CASSAGITDTQYF.

The CDR3: CAISESSSGLDYEQYF. CDR3 nucleotides: TGTGCCATCAGTGAGTCGTCTAGCGGCCTTGACTACGAGCAGTACTTC. The rearrangement links TRBV10-3 to TRBJ2-7; 7 bases fit TRBD2. In germline, CDR1 is ENHRY, CDR2 SYGVKD. J gave up 3 bases and V 0 bases, and 8 bases lay outside the gene matches. This CDR3 region has 16 residues.

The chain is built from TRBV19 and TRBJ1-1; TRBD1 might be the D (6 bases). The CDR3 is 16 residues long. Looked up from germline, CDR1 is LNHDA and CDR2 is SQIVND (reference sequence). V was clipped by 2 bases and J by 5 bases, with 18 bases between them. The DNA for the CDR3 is TGTGCCAGTAGTATATACCCCTTACAGGGTTGGACTGAAGCTTTCTTT. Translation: CASSIYPLQGWTEAFF.